This TCR beta chain came from a study of glioma-infiltrating T cells. General observations from the study: Tissue-blood divergence was below expectation in non-neoplastic patients, above in gliomas. Only very few CDR3 sequences appeared in both tissue and blood.

TCR alpha and beta CDR3 regions were amplified from RNA using iRepertoire nested multiplex PCR. For one-step reverse transcription and amplification, roughly 100-400 ng of tissue mRNA or PBMC total RNA was used. TCRdb analysed the multiplex PCR reads with MiXCR anew, one entry per CDR3 protein. The sample consists of approximately 15,000 distinct CDR3 sequences, 55% to 70% of them appearing once. This CDR3 region has 13 residues. The V end was cut by 5 bases, the J end by 5 bases, with 12 bases between. Germline V gene data show CDR1 as MNHNS and CDR2 as SASEGT. There are a few counts of this clonotype. Its antigen is as yet unknown.

The source is a human donor with low-grade glioma or glioblastoma, undergoing nonglioma brain surgery, or in good health (not recorded which). The V gene is TRBV6-1, the J gene TRBJ1-1; D is undetermined. Material for sequencing was glioma tissue, nonneoplastic brain tissue, or PBMCs (not recorded which). CDR3 sequence reads: CASSQLGGTEAFF. As DNA, the CDR3 is TGTGCCAGCAGTCAGCTCGGAGGAACTGAAGCTTTCTTT.